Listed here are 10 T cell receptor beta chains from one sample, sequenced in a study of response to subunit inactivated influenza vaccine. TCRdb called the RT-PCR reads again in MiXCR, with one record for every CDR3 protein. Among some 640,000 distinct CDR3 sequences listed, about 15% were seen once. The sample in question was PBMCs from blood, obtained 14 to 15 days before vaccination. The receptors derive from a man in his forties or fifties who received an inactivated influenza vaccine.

CDR3 protein: CASSLGRTDGREKLFF. The DNA of the CDR3 is TGCGCCAGCAGCTTGGGCCGGACAGACGGCCGTGAAAAACTGTTTTTT. This sequence joins TRBV5-1 and TRBJ1-4; TRBD1 is a possible D gene (6 bases). Trimming shortened V by 0 bases and J by 7 bases, and 16 bases separated the two germline ends. The CDR3 totals 16 residues. Germline V lookup: CDR1 SGHRS, CDR2 YFSETQ. The whole variable domain, remainder taken from reference TRBV5-1 and TRBJ1-4, is KAGVTQTPRYLIKTRGQQVTLSCSPISGHRSVSWYQQTPGQGLQFLFEYFSETQRNKGNFPGRFSGRQFSNSRSEMNVSTLELGDSALYLCASSLGRTDGREKLFFGSGTQLSVL.

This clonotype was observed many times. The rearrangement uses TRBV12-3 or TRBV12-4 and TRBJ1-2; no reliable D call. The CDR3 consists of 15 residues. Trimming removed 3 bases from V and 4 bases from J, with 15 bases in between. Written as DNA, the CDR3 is TGTGCCAGCAGTTTTACCTCGCGACAACCCTATGGCTACACCTTC. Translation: CASSFTSRQPYGYTF.

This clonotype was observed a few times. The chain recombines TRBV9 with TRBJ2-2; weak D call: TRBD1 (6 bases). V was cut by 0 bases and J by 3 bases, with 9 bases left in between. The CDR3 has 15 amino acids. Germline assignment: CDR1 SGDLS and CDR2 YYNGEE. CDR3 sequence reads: CASSVDRADTGELFF. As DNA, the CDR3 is TGTGCCAGCAGCGTAGACAGGGCGGACACCGGGGAGCTGTTTTTT.

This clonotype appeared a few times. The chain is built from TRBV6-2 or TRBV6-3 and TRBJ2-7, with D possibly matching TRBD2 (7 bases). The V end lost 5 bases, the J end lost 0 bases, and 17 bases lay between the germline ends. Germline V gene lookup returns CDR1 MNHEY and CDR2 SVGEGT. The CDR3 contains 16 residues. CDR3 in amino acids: CASSDPTGGFSYEQYF. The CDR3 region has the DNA TGTGCCAGCAGTGACCCTACGGGGGGCTTCTCCTACGAGCAGTACTTC.

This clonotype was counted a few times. The CDR3 DNA reads TGTGCCAGCAGTCACGACAGGGGGTATGGCTACACCTTC. This translates into CASSHDRGYGYTF. The rearrangement uses TRBV12-3 or TRBV12-4 and TRBJ1-2; 9 bases are shared with TRBD1. J lost 5 bases, V lost 5 bases, and 3 bases had no gene match. The CDR3 runs 13 residues.

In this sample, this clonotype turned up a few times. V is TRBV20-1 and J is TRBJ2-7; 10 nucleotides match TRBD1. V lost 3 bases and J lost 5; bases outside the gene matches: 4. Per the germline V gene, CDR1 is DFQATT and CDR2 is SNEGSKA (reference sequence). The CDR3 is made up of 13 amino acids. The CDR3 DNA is TGCAGTGCTAGGGGACAGGGGTCCAACGAGCAGTACTTC. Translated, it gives CSARGQGSNEQYF.

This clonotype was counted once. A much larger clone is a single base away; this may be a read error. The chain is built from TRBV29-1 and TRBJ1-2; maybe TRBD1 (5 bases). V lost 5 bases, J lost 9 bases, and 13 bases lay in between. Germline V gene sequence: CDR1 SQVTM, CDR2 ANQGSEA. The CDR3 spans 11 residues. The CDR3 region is CSVKGEARYTF. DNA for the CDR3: TGCAGCGTTAAAGGGGAGGCTCGCTACACCTTC.

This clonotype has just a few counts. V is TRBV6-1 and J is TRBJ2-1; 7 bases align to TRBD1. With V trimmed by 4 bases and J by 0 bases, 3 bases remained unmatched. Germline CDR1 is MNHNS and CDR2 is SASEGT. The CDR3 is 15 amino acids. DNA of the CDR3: TGTGCCAGCAGTGTTACAGGGGACTCCTACAATGAGCAGTTCTTC. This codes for CASSVTGDSYNEQFF.

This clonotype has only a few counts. CDR3 nucleotide sequence: TGCAGTGCAGTCAAAATTTCGGGGGAAGGTGAGCAGTACTTC. Protein: CSAVKISGEGEQYF. V is TRBV20-1 and J is TRBJ2-7, with D tentatively TRBD2 (6 bases). Trimming took 6 bases from V and 7 from J, leaving 22 bases between them. Looked up from germline, CDR1 is DFQATT and CDR2 is SNEGSKA (reference sequence). This CDR3 has 14 residues.

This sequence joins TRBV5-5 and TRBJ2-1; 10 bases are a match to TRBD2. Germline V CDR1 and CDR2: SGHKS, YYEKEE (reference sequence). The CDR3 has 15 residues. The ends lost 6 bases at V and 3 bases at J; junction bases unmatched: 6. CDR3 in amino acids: CASNLAGAVYNEQFF. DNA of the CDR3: TGTGCCAGCAACCTAGCGGGAGCCGTCTACAATGAGCAGTTCTTC. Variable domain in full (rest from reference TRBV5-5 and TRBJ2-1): DAGVTQSPTHLIKTRGQQVTLRCSPISGHKSVSWYQQVLGQGPQFIFQYYEKEERGRGNFPDRFSARQFPNYSSELNVNALLLGDSALYLCASNLAGAVYNEQFFGPGTRLTVL.